These T cell receptor beta chains were read from a single sample in a study of cytomegalovirus exposure and HLA in healthy donors. TCRdb's table, derived via immunoSEQ multiplex PCR, lists solely in-frame clones and lacks some. The sample contains 150,000 or so clones, roughly 83% of which appear only once. The sequencing input was PBMCs. These receptors were obtained from a man aged 30 to 45 in good health and CMV-seropositive. Both conserved end residues are part of each CDR3. The order of the fields is J gene, D gene, V gene, clone size, CDR3 protein, CDR3 DNA. The D gene is left open where the match is weak. Only some rows state a clone size, as once, few, many or a class for expanded clones.

TRBJ1-2,NA,TRBV6-1,few,CASRLGKGNYGYTF,TGTGCCAGCAGACTTGGGAAGGGGAACTATGGCTACACCTTC
TRBJ2-3,NA,TRBV14,NA,CASSYGPRPQYF,TGTGCCAGCAGCTACGGCCCTAGACCGCAGTATTTT
TRBJ2-1,NA,TRBV14,few,CASSQGALNNEQFF,TGTGCCAGCAGCCAAGGTGCGCTCAACAATGAGCAGTTCTTC
TRBJ1-5,TRBD1,TRBV7-8,few,CASSFGQGAQHF,TGTGCCAGCAGCTTCGGACAGGGAGCCCAGCATTTT
TRBJ2-5,TRBD2,TRBV4-2,NA,CASSQGSGMLETQYF,TGTGCCAGCAGCCAAGGTAGCGGGATGTTGGAGACCCAGTACTTC
TRBJ2-3,NA,TRBV10-3,NA,CAISGRVKVADTQYF,TGTGCCATCAGTGGTCGGGTAAAAGTGGCAGATACGCAGTATTTT
TRBJ1-2,NA,TRBV28,NA,CASSFPGGGGYTF,TGTGCCAGCAGTTTTCCGGGGGGCGGTGGCTACACCTTC
TRBJ2-5,NA,TRBV6-1,NA,CASSEAQRRLRQETQYF,TGTGCCAGCAGTGAAGCGCAAAGGAGGTTAAGGCAAGAGACCCAGTACTTC
TRBJ2-7,TRBD2,TRBV5-4,few,CASSFPAGASYEQYF,TGTGCCAGCAGCTTCCCAGCGGGGGCCTCCTACGAGCAGTACTTC
TRBJ2-5,TRBD2,TRBV4-2,once,CASSQGTSGGEETQYF,TGTGCCAGCAGCCAAGGGACTAGCGGGGGGGAAGAGACCCAGTACTTC
TRBJ2-3,NA,TRBV11-2,NA,CASSLALRGPTDTQYF,TGTGCCAGCAGCTTGGCCTTGCGGGGACCCACAGATACGCAGTATTTT
TRBJ2-1,TRBD2,TRBV10-3,NA,CAIRVGGDNEQFF,TGTGCCATCAGGGTGGGAGGGGACAATGAGCAGTTCTTC
TRBJ2-1,TRBD2,TRBV9,NA,CASSVSGVNEQFF,TGTGCCAGCAGCGTTAGCGGGGTGAATGAGCAGTTCTTC
TRBJ2-1,TRBD2,TRBV7-8,NA,CASSWGLAGVYEQFF,TGTGCCAGCAGCTGGGGACTAGCGGGAGTTTATGAGCAGTTCTTC
TRBJ2-2,NA,TRBV10-3,few,CAISEGGTSNTGELFF,TGTGCCATCAGTGAGGGGGGCACTTCGAACACCGGGGAGCTGTTTTTT
TRBJ1-1,NA,TRBV2,NA,CASSSGVGTEAFF,TGTGCCAGCAGTTCAGGGGTAGGCACTGAAGCTTTCTTT
TRBJ2-5,NA,TRBV10-1,once,CASSQGRGETQYF,TGCGCCAGCTCACAGGGTCGGGGTGAGACCCAGTACTTC
TRBJ1-1,NA,TRBV6-5,NA,CASSSAPRQPTEAFF,TGTGCCAGCAGTTCGGCACCGAGACAACCCACTGAAGCTTTCTTT
TRBJ1-5,TRBD1,TRBV6-5,NA,CASRTGQDSNQPQHF,TGTGCCAGCAGGACGGGACAGGATAGCAATCAGCCCCAGCATTTT
TRBJ2-2,NA,TRBV9,NA,CASSVGLRAGELFF,TGTGCCAGCAGCGTAGGGCTCCGTGCCGGGGAGCTGTTTTTT
TRBJ1-1,NA,TRBV7-2,NA,CASSPQTGNTEAFF,TGTGCCAGCAGCCCCCAGACGGGGAACACTGAAGCTTTCTTT
TRBJ2-2,NA,TRBV2,once,CASSDGRVSPGELFF,TGTGCCAGCAGTGATGGCAGGGTGTCTCCCGGGGAGCTGTTTTTT
TRBJ2-5,NA,TRBV15,NA,CATSRVRHQETQYF,TGTGCCACCAGCAGAGTGCGGCACCAAGAGACCCAGTACTTC
TRBJ2-7,NA,TRBV10-3,once,CAISESDNEQYF,TGTGCCATCAGTGAGTCGGACAACGAGCAGTACTTC